This TCR beta chain originates from a study of cytomegalovirus exposure and HLA in healthy donors. TCRdb's table, derived via immunoSEQ multiplex PCR, lists solely in-frame clones and lacks some. Of about 240,000 clones in the sample, 70% to 90% were seen once. Source material: PBMCs. The TCR sequence derives from a woman younger than 45 in good health and CMV-seropositive.

The CDR3 sequence is CASSLGTGGRGTDTQYF. In nucleotides, the CDR3 is TGTGCCAGCAGCTTAGGGACAGGGGGCCGAGGCACAGATACGCAGTATTTT. The J gene is TRBJ2-3, the V gene TRBV11-2; 11 bases align to TRBD1. Germline V gene lookup returns CDR1 SGHAT and CDR2 FQNNGV. The trim removed 1 base at V and 1 base at J, leaving 4 bases unmatched. This CDR3 has 17 amino acids.